The 16 T cell receptor beta chains given below trace back to one sample, sequenced in a study of identical twins. One entry per CDR3 protein results from TCRdb running MiXCR on the 5' RACE reads. The sample shows about 330,000 distinct CDR3 sequences, 12% of them seen only once. The same sample was also studied in work on yellow fever vaccine responses in identical twins.

Sequencing was done on a sample of CD8+ T cells sorted from blood. Receptors were obtained from a woman between 18 and 30 years old in good health.

Ten or more counts support this clonotype. The genes are TRBV6-5 and TRBJ2-1, with 9 positions matching TRBD1. Germline assignment: CDR1 MNHEY and CDR2 SVGAGI. Unmatched junction bases numbered 12, after V lost 4 bases and J lost 8 bases. This CDR3 contains 16 residues. In DNA form, the CDR3 reads TGTGCCAGCAGTTCTTGGGGAACAGGGGGCTGGGATGAGCAGTTCTTC. This gives the protein CASSSWGTGGWDEQFF.

This clonotype has a handful of counts. The chain joins TRBV5-6 to TRBJ2-2; D remains ambiguous. Between the trimmed V and J ends, which lost 0 bases and 5 bases, there was a span of 8 bases. Per germline, CDR1 SGHDT and CDR2 YYEEEE. This CDR3 comprises 14 residues. The CDR3 spells CASSLALVTGELFF. The CDR3 DNA reads TGTGCCAGCAGCTTGGCCCTTGTGACCGGGGAGCTGTTTTTT.

The rearrangement uses TRBV5-1 and TRBJ2-1; D uncertain. The CDR3 totals 13 residues. CDR1 and CDR2 from the germline V gene are SGHRS and YFSETQ. Trimming removed 2 bases at V and 7 bases at J, with 10 bases between. The DNA of the CDR3 is TGCGCCAGCAGCTTCCCCTCTGAGAATGAGCAGTTCTTC. It yields the protein CASSFPSENEQFF.

This clonotype was observed a few times. V gene TRBV27 combines with J gene TRBJ2-5; no clear D gene. CDR1 is MNHEY and CDR2 is SMNVEV in the germline V gene (reference sequence). CDR3 length: 16 amino acids. V was pared by 0 bases and J by 5 bases, with 16 bases between. CDR3 in DNA: TGTGCCAGCAGTTTATCGAGTCGATGGGGATCGGAGACCCAGTACTTC. Translation gives CASSLSSRWGSETQYF.

The chain couples TRBV5-6 to TRBJ2-7; 8 bases agree with TRBD1. V shed 2 bases, J shed 3 bases, and the junction held 13 bases outside the gene matches. From germline, CDR1 is SGHDT and CDR2 YYEEEE. This CDR3 comprises 17 residues. The CDR3 nucleotides read TGTGCCAGCAGCTTACAAGGCCCGGGACAGGTCATCTACGAGCAGTACGTC. This encodes CASSLQGPGQVIYEQYV.

This clonotype was picked up a small number of times. V and J are TRBV27 and TRBJ2-7; the D is unclear. Trimming pared 3 bases from V and 3 bases from J, leaving 6 bases between. Looked up from germline, CDR1 is MNHEY and CDR2 is SMNVEV (reference sequence). This CDR3 has 12 residues. The CDR3 is CASSFDSYEQYF. The DNA of the CDR3 is TGTGCCAGCAGTTTTGATAGCTACGAGCAGTACTTC.

This clonotype has a handful of counts. The chain uses TRBV20-1 and TRBJ2-1; the D is unclear. CDR3 size: 16 residues. V lost 0 bases, J lost 4 bases, and 16 bases lay in between. CDR1 is DFQATT and CDR2 is SNEGSKA in the germline V gene (reference sequence). The CDR3 DNA is TGCAGTGCTAGAGATCTAGGCTCAAATGGGTACAATGAGCAGTTCTTC. It yields the protein CSARDLGSNGYNEQFF.

This clonotype was seen a few times. The gene calls are TRBV27 and TRBJ2-7; D is ambiguous. V lost 6 bases and J 3 bases, leaving 9 bases between the germline ends. This CDR3 is 12 amino acids long. Germline CDR1 and CDR2: MNHEY and SMNVEV (reference sequence). The DNA for the CDR3 is TGTGCCAGCAGCGGGCGGAACTACGAGCAGTACTTC. Protein: CASSGRNYEQYF.

The chain is built from TRBV7-9 and TRBJ1-5; possible D gene TRBD1, 6 bases. There are 17 residues in the CDR3. V shed 5 bases and J shed 4 bases, with 21 bases lying between them. CDR1 SEHNR and CDR2 FQNEAQ come from the germline V gene (reference sequence). This chain's CDR3 is CASSGGQGLHPNQPQHF. The CDR3 DNA reads TGTGCCAGCAGCGGAGGGCAGGGGCTACATCCTAATCAGCCCCAGCATTTT.

This clonotype has a single count. V is TRBV2 and J is TRBJ2-7, with 11 positions matching TRBD2. Germline V gene data show CDR1 as SNHLY and CDR2 as FYNNEI. The V and J ends lost 6 bases and 9 bases, in that order; junction bases with no gene match: 13. The CDR3 length is 15 residues. CDR3: CASRKPGLAALAQYF. CDR3 coding DNA: TGTGCCAGCAGAAAACCGGGACTAGCGGCCTTGGCGCAGTACTTC.

The chain couples TRBV5-1 to TRBJ2-5; D not resolved. There are 15 residues in the CDR3. Germline loops: CDR1 SGHRS, CDR2 YFSETQ. The germline V and J ends were trimmed by 0 bases and 4 bases, with 13 bases remaining between them. CDR3 DNA: TGCGCCAGCAGCTTGGGTCCGACCCTTCGAGAGACCCAGTACTTC. Protein: CASSLGPTLRETQYF.

This clonotype was detected only a few times. This CDR3 reads CAISETGIDEQYV. CDR3 bases: TGTGCCATCAGTGAAACCGGGATCGACGAGCAGTACGTC. The chain carries TRBV10-3 and TRBJ2-7, with D perhaps TRBD2 (5 bases). V dropped 3 bases and J dropped 5 bases, with 11 bases sitting between them. CDR1 and CDR2 (germline): ENHRY, SYGVKD. The CDR3 loop spans 13 amino acids.

The CDR3 coding sequence is TGTGCCACCATGGAGCGCCAGACCGGGGAGCTGTTTTTT. This translates into CATMERQTGELFF. The J gene is TRBJ2-2, the V gene TRBV24-1; D not certain. Per the germline V gene, CDR1 is KGHDR and CDR2 is SFDVKD. With 8 bases removed from V and 5 bases from J, the gap between germline ends came to 11 bases. This CDR3 has 13 amino acids.

The V and J genes are TRBV28 and TRBJ2-1; tentatively, D is TRBD2 (5 bases). CDR1 and CDR2 (germline): MDHEN, SYDVKM. V lost 3 bases to trimming and J lost 0 bases, with 15 bases between them. This CDR3 region has 17 residues. CDR3 DNA: TGTGCCAGCAGTTTCCACTATAGCGAAAGCTCCTACAATGAGCAGTTCTTC. As protein: CASSFHYSESSYNEQFF. Full variable domain (remainder filled in from reference TRBV28 and TRBJ2-1): DVKVTQSSRYLVKRTGEKVFLECVQDMDHENMFWYRQDPGLGLRLIYFSYDVKMKEKGDIPEGYSVSREKKERFSLILESASTNQTSMYLCASSFHYSESSYNEQFFGPGTRLTVL.

The chain joins TRBV7-9 to TRBJ2-2; TRBD2 agrees at 10 bases. In germline, CDR1 is SEHNR, CDR2 FQNEAQ (reference sequence). V trimming: 11 bases; J trimming: 5 bases; junction bases outside the gene matches: 11. This CDR3 region has 15 residues. CDR3 bases: TGTGCCGGAGGAGAAGCGGGAGGGGGAACCGGGGAGCTGTTTTTT. Translation: CAGGEAGGGTGELFF.

This clonotype has a handful of counts. The chain employs TRBV7-9 and TRBJ1-1; D is unclear. Germline-derived CDR1 and CDR2 are SEHNR and FQNEAQ (reference sequence). This CDR3 has 12 residues. The ends were cut back, 3 bases at V and 8 bases at J, with 10 bases in the middle. The CDR3 nucleotides are TGTGCCAGCAGCTTTGGGCAGATCGAAGCTTTCTTT. Residues: CASSFGQIEAFF.